This TCR beta chain is drawn from a study of T-cell memory formation after mild COVID-19. Study summary: There were largely donor-specific TCR clusters.

The CDR3 is 18 residues long. 5'RACE with constant-segment primers yielded barcoded, UMI-tagged TCR alpha and TCR beta cDNA libraries. TCRdb reprocessed the 5' RACE reads via MiXCR and lists one record per CDR3 protein. Here the sample spans 350,000 to 500,000 distinct CDR3 sequences, over 15% being singletons. Note on this clonotype: Its antigen is not identified.

Study observations and caveats: Among CD4+ contracting clones, most were CM and EM, and CD8+ ones EMRA. Day 15 to 85 contractors were CD4/CD8 balanced; later expanders leaned CD4+.

This sequence joins TRBV21-1 and TRBJ2-1. TRBV21-1 is termed a pseudogene. The origin of this receptor is a man in his late teens or twenties who had mild COVID-19 (a few samples of this study predate the infection). Cell type and time point are not known. Sequencing used PBMCs or a T cell subset sorted from them (not recorded which). CDR3 coding DNA: TGTGCCAGCAGCAAAAAGTTCGGAGCTCAGAGCCCGTACAATGAGCAGTTCTTC. It translates to CASSKKFGAQSPYNEQFF.